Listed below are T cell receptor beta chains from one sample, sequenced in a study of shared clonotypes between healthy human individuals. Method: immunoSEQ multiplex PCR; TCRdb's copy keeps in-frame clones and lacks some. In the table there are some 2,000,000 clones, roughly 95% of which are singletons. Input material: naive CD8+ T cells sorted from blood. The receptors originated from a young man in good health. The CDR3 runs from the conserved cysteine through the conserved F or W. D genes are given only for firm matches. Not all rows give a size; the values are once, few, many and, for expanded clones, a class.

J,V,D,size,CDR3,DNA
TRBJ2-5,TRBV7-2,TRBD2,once,CASSLEVSREGETQYF,TGTGCCAGCAGCTTAGAGGTTTCGCGGGAGGGCGAGACCCAGTACTTC
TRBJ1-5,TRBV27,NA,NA,CASSSQGDSNQPQHF,TGTGCCAGCAGTTCCCAGGGTGATAGCAATCAGCCCCAGCATTTT
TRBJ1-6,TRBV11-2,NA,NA,CASSFWGPNSPLHF,TGTGCCAGCAGCTTCTGGGGGCCTAATTCACCCCTCCACTTT
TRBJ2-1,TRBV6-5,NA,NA,CASSYSGTPYNEQFF,TGTGCCAGCAGTTACTCTGGGACACCCTACAATGAGCAGTTCTTC
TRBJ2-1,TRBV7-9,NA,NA,CASSLAPMNNEQFF,TGTGCCAGCAGCTTAGCGCCTATGAACAATGAGCAGTTCTTC
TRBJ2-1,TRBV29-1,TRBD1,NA,CSEGQGVDYNEQFF,TGCAGCGAGGGACAGGGGGTCGACTACAATGAGCAGTTCTTC
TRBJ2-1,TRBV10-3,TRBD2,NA,CAIRLTSGSSYNEQFF,TGTGCCATCAGACTGACTAGCGGGAGCTCCTACAATGAGCAGTTCTTC
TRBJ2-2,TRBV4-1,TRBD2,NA,CASSQDPGLAMELFF,TGCGCCAGCAGCCAAGATCCGGGACTAGCGATGGAGCTGTTTTTT
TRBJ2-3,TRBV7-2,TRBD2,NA,CASSVTSGNPTDTQYF,TGTGCCAGCAGCGTTACTAGCGGGAACCCCACAGATACGCAGTATTTT
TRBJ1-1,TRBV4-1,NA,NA,CASSQSPVGYTEAFF,TGCGCCAGCAGCCAAAGCCCCGTTGGATACACTGAAGCTTTCTTT
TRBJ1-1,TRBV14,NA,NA,CASSQRDGEAFF,TGTGCCAGCAGCCAGCGAGATGGGGAAGCTTTCTTT
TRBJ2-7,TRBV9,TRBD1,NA,CASSVGRGLVYEQYF,TGTGCCAGCAGCGTTGGCAGGGGGCTAGTGTACGAGCAGTACTTC
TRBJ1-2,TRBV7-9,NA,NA,CASSQADRQTNYGYTF,TGTGCCAGCAGCCAGGCGGACAGACAGACTAACTATGGCTACACCTTC
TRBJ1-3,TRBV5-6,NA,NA,CASRKYQGPGNTIYF,TGTGCCAGCCGAAAGTATCAGGGTCCTGGAAACACCATATATTTT
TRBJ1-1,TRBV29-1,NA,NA,CSVESDRERKTAFF,TGCAGCGTTGAGTCGGACCGGGAGAGAAAGACGGCTTTCTTT
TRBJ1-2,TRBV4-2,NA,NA,CASSQGSEGTNYGYTF,TGTGCCAGCAGCCAAGGATCGGAAGGTACTAACTATGGCTACACCTTC
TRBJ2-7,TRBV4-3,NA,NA,CASSQEASALYEQYF,TGCGCCAGCAGCCAAGAAGCCTCGGCCCTCTACGAGCAGTACTTC
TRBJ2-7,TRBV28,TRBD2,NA,CASSFSGGPLEQYF,TGTGCCAGCAGCTTTAGCGGGGGGCCGCTCGAGCAGTACTTC
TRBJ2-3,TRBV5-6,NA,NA,CASSLSSTDTQYF,TGTGCCAGCAGCTTAAGTAGCACAGATACGCAGTATTTT
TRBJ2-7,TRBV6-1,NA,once,CASSPPGKLTYEQYF,TGTGCCAGCAGTCCCCCGGGCAAATTGACCTACGAGCAGTACTTC
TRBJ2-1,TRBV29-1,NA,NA,CSVERQGSYNEQFF,TGCAGCGTTGAAAGGCAGGGGTCTTACAATGAGCAGTTCTTC
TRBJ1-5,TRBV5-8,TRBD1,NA,CASSPDTGGTQPQHF,TGTGCCAGCAGCCCTGATACAGGGGGCACCCAGCCCCAGCATTTT
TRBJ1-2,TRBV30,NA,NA,CAWNEGWGHYGYTF,TGTGCCTGGAATGAGGGTTGGGGTCACTATGGCTACACCTTC
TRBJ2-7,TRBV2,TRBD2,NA,CASSESGGGLLGYEQYF,TGTGCCAGCAGTGAAAGCGGGGGAGGTCTCCTGGGATACGAGCAGTACTTC
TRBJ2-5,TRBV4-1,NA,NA,CASSQDLRDQETQYF,TGCGCCAGCAGCCAAGATCTAAGGGACCAAGAGACCCAGTACTTC
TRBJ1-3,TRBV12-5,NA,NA,CASGLDNGPQTLSGNTIYF,TGTGCTAGTGGTTTAGATAATGGCCCACAGACCCTCTCTGGAAACACCATATATTTT
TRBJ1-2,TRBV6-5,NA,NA,CASSYGGGSYGYTF,TGTGCCAGCAGTTATGGGGGGGGGAGTTATGGCTACACCTTC
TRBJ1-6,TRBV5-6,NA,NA,CASSLGGAGSPLHF,TGTGCCAGCAGCTTGGGAGGGGCCGGCTCACCCCTCCACTTT